The text below deals with one TCR beta chain. Assay: immunoSEQ multiplex PCR; the TCRdb copy retains only in-frame clones and omits some. The data show about 23,000 clones, around nine tenths seen once. This sample was taken from a study of blood T cell repertoires in COVID-19. Study summary: Material from acute and convalescent COVID-19 was sourced from the United States, Italy and Spain.

In germline, CDR1 is SGHNT, CDR2 YYREEE (reference sequence). This CDR3 has 14 residues. The V segment lost 4 bases and the J segment 4 bases; nucleotides outside the gene matches: 8. V and J are TRBV5-4 and TRBJ2-7, with 7 bases that match TRBD2. This receptor was obtained from a woman of 80 years or more with active COVID-19. Sequenced: peripheral blood. CDR3: CASSPGGTKYEQYF. CDR3 nucleotides: TGTGCCAGCAGCCCGGGAGGCACCAAATACGAGCAGTACTTC.